Listed below are T cell receptor beta chains from one sample, sequenced in a study of blood T cell repertoires in COVID-19. Method: immunoSEQ multiplex PCR; TCRdb's copy keeps in-frame clones and lacks some. The data contain fewer than 200,000 clones, 88% of them seen just once; the ten biggest clones take up roughly 6%. The specimen was peripheral blood. The receptors here all came from a man in his forties with active or convalescent COVID-19. CDR3s include the opening cysteine and the closing phenylalanine or tryptophan. D genes are given only for firm matches. Expanded clones get a size class; other rows say once, few or many, or leave the size out.

j_call d_call clone_size v_call cdr3_nt cdr3_aa
TRBJ1-2 TRBD1 - TRBV6-6 TGTGCCAGCAGTCCGACAGGGGGATTTTTTGGCTACACCTTC CASSPTGGFFGYTF
TRBJ1-1 - - TRBV25-1 TGTGCCACCCGGGGATGGGACACTGAAGCTTTCTTT CATRGWDTEAFF
TRBJ2-5 TRBD2 - TRBV2 TGTGCCAGCAGCAAAACGGGGGGTCGATCCGCGGGAGGCACCTCGCCGGGAGAGACCCAGTACTTC CASSKTGGRSAGGTSPGETQYF
TRBJ2-7 - - TRBV27 TGTGCCAGCAGTTTCACAGCCTCCTACGAGCAGTACTTC CASSFTASYEQYF
TRBJ2-2 TRBD2 - TRBV9 TGTGCCAGCAGCGTAGTTCCCGGACTAGCGGGTGGGGAGCTGTTTTTT CASSVVPGLAGGELFF
TRBJ2-1 TRBD1 - TRBV19 TGTGCCAGTAGTAAACCCGGGACAGACTTCTACAATGAGCAGTTCTTC CASSKPGTDFYNEQFF
TRBJ2-1 - - TRBV3-1/TRBV3-2 TGTGCCAGCAGCCAAGATTCGGGATTCTCCTACAATGAGCAGTTCTTC CASSQDSGFSYNEQFF
TRBJ1-2 - - TRBV19 TGTGCCAGTAGTTCACAGTCAAACTATGGCTACACCTTC CASSSQSNYGYTF
TRBJ1-2 - - TRBV5-1 TGCGCCAGCAGCTTGGATGGACTGGCTGGCTACACCTTC CASSLDGLAGYTF
TRBJ1-1 TRBD1 - TRBV19 TGTGCCAGTAGGGCCCGACAGGGGCGCCCTGGGGGTGTCACTGAAGCTTTCTTT CASRARQGRPGGVTEAFF
TRBJ1-6 - - TRBV7-2 TGTGCCAGCAGTTTACAGGGAGGGGATAATTCACCCCTCCACTTT CASSLQGGDNSPLHF
TRBJ2-6 - - TRBV5-6 TGTGCCAGCAGCTTGGGGGCCAGGGTGGGCTCTGGGGCCAACGTCCTGACTTTC CASSLGARVGSGANVLTF
TRBJ2-6 - - TRBV6-4 TGTGCCAGCCAGCAGGGCGCGTCTGGGGCCAACGTCCTGACTTTC CASQQGASGANVLTF
TRBJ1-1 TRBD1 - TRBV27 TGTGCCAGCAGTTTGTCGGGACAGGGATACACTGAAGCTTTCTTT CASSLSGQGYTEAFF
TRBJ2-7 - - TRBV11-2 TGTGCCAGCAGCTTAGGTGGGAGCTCCTACGAGCAGTACTTC CASSLGGSSYEQYF
TRBJ1-2 - few TRBV3-1/TRBV3-2 TGTGCCAGCAGCCAAGTTAGCGCTTGGGGCTACACCTTC CASSQVSAWGYTF
TRBJ2-6 - - TRBV5-1 TGCGCCAGCACTATAACCTCTGGGGCCAACGTCCTGACTTTC CASTITSGANVLTF
TRBJ2-3 TRBD2 - TRBV5-1 TGCGCCAGCAGTTGGACTAGTGAAGATACGCAGTATTTT CASSWTSEDTQYF
TRBJ1-5 - - TRBV7-9 TGTGCCAGCAGCCCCGGGGATCAGCCCCAGCATTTT CASSPGDQPQHF
TRBJ1-2 TRBD1 - TRBV24-1 TGTGCCACCAGTGTTCAGGGGGCGTATGACTATGGCTACACCTTC CATSVQGAYDYGYTF
TRBJ2-7 TRBD2 once TRBV5-1 TGCGCCAGCAGTTTCGATCGGGGCGGGAGTTCCTACGAGCAGTACTTC CASSFDRGGSSYEQYF
TRBJ2-7 - - TRBV27 TGTGCCAGCAGGCTCGGCTACGAGCAGTACTTC CASRLGYEQYF
TRBJ2-7 - - TRBV6-5 TGTGCCAGCAGTACCCCTCGAAGGCGGTACGGGGAGCAGTACTTC CASSTPRRRYGEQYF
TRBJ1-4 TRBD1 - TRBV5-1 TGCGCCAGCAGCTTGCAGACAGGGGCCAATGAAAAACTGTTTTTT CASSLQTGANEKLFF
TRBJ1-3 - - TRBV6-1 TGTGCCAGCAGTGAAGAAGAAGGTGTCAGGCCTGGAAACACCATATATTTT CASSEEEGVRPGNTIYF
TRBJ2-7 - - TRBV7-9 TGTGCCAGCAGCCGTGAGTACGAGCAGTACTTC CASSREYEQYF
TRBJ2-1 TRBD2 - TRBV24-1 TGTGCCACCAGTGATGCCGCCGGGACTAGCGGGAGGAGCTCCTACAATGAGCAGTTCTTC CATSDAAGTSGRSSYNEQFF
TRBJ2-5 TRBD1 - TRBV5-1 TGCGCCAGCAGCGGGACAGGGACCTCGGAGACCCAGTACTTC CASSGTGTSETQYF
TRBJ2-7 TRBD1 - TRBV19 TGTGCCAGTAGACCTACAGGGGGGAGCGAGCAGTACTTC CASRPTGGSEQYF
TRBJ2-5 TRBD1 - TRBV7-2 TGTGCCAGCAGCCTAACCGGGACAGGGGGCTGGGAGACCCAGTACTTC CASSLTGTGGWETQYF
TRBJ1-2 - once TRBV20-1 TGCAGTGCTAGTGATCCTCGGGGATCTAACTATGGCTACACCTTC CSASDPRGSNYGYTF
TRBJ2-7 - - TRBV5-1 TGCGCCAGCAGCTTGGACAGCCTCTCCTCCTACGAGCAGTACTTC CASSLDSLSSYEQYF
TRBJ1-1 - - TRBV18 TGTGCCAGCTCACCAACCCAGGTAAACACTGAAGCTTTCTTT CASSPTQVNTEAFF
TRBJ2-7 - - TRBV28 TGTGCCAGCGGGGGGACAGTTTCCTTCTACGAGCAGTACTTC CASGGTVSFYEQYF
TRBJ2-1 TRBD2 - TRBV28 TGTGCCAGCAGTTTAGGATTAGGGCTAGCGGGACTATACAATGAGCAGTTCTTC CASSLGLGLAGLYNEQFF
TRBJ2-2 TRBD1 - TRBV6-5 TGTGCCAGCGGGGCCAGACAGGGTGGCACCGGGGAGCTGTTTTTT CASGARQGGTGELFF
TRBJ2-5 TRBD2 - TRBV11-3 TGTGCCAGCAGCTTAGAGGTCCTAGCGGGGGAAGAGACCCAGTACTTC CASSLEVLAGEETQYF
TRBJ1-2 - once TRBV15 TGTGCCACCAGCAACCGGACGGGAATCCTCTATGGCTACACCTTC CATSNRTGILYGYTF
TRBJ1-1 TRBD1 - TRBV5-1 TGCGCCAGCAGCTTGATACCTCCCGGGACAGGCACCTTGAACACTGAAGCTTTCTTT CASSLIPPGTGTLNTEAFF
TRBJ1-2 - - TRBV3-1/TRBV3-2 TGTGCCAGCAGCCCGACAGGCGGCTATGGCTACACCTTC CASSPTGGYGYTF
TRBJ2-7 - - TRBV7-2 TGTGCCAGCAGCTTCCTCGGAGCCTACGAGCAGTACTTC CASSFLGAYEQYF
TRBJ2-7 - - TRBV29-1 TGCAGCGTTGTTTCAGGGTTCTCCTACGAGCAGTACTTC CSVVSGFSYEQYF
TRBJ1-1 - - TRBV7-2 TGTGCCAGCAGCCGGAGTCAGGGAGGGGTGAACACTGAAGCTTTCTTT CASSRSQGGVNTEAFF
TRBJ2-1 - - TRBV5-1 TGCGCCAGCAGCTTGGGACAGTCTTACAATGAGCAGTTCTTC CASSLGQSYNEQFF
TRBJ1-1 - once TRBV9 TGTGCCAGCAGCGTAGAGCTTCGTTTTACCGCTGAAGCTTTCTTT CASSVELRFTAEAFF
TRBJ2-3 - - TRBV7-2 TGTGCCAGCAGCGTTCTTGGGCCGACAGATACGCAGTATTTT CASSVLGPTDTQYF
TRBJ1-6 - - TRBV2 TGTGCCAGCTCACAGGAGGGCAATTCACCCCTCCACTTT CASSQEGNSPLHF
TRBJ1-4 - - TRBV7-6 TGTGCCAGCAGTTGGACAGTGAAAGAAAAACTGTTTTTT CASSWTVKEKLFF
TRBJ2-5 TRBD1 - TRBV29-1 TGCAGCGGCGGGACAGGGGGCGCTCGGTTTGTCGAGACCCAGTACTTC CSGGTGGARFVETQYF
TRBJ1-5 - - TRBV19 TGTGCCAGTAGTACCAAAGAGAATCAGCCCCAGCATTTT CASSTKENQPQHF
TRBJ2-3 - - TRBV7-9 TGTGCCAGCAGCTTAGTCAGCGTTAGCACAGATACGCAGTATTTT CASSLVSVSTDTQYF